The 6 T cell receptor beta chains listed next were all sequenced from one sample in a study of control samples from healthy donors and cancer patients. TCRdb's copy holds only in-frame clones and misses some; the assay was immunoSEQ multiplex PCR. The sample includes roughly 80,000 clones, around 92% of them seen just once. The sequencing sample was made of blood. The receptors were sampled from a woman aged 55-69 years in good health.

The rearrangement links TRBV7-9 to TRBJ1-1; 7 bases line up with TRBD1. Germline V gene sequence: CDR1 SEHNR, CDR2 FQNEAQ (reference sequence). V was clipped by 3 bases and J by 7 bases; unmatched bases: 14. The CDR3 loop spans 16 amino acids. The DNA for the CDR3 is TGTGCCAGCAGCTTGGGTAGAGGGGGCGGCCTCAATGAAGCTTTCTTT. It translates to CASSLGRGGGLNEAFF.

V usage is TRBV28 and J usage is TRBJ2-6; 9 nucleotides match TRBD1. This CDR3 has 16 residues. Germline CDR1 reads MDHEN; CDR2 reads SYDVKM. Trimming cost V 4 bases and J 2 bases; bases outside gene matches: 3. The CDR3 here is CASSSQGAAGANVLTF. The DNA of the CDR3 is TGTGCCAGCAGTTCACAGGGGGCCGCTGGGGCCAACGTCCTGACTTTC.

The chain links TRBV5-1 to TRBJ1-1; tentatively, D is TRBD1 (6 bases). Germline V gives CDR1 SGHRS, CDR2 YFSETQ. V lost 4 bases and J 4 bases, leaving 20 bases between the germline ends. CDR3 length equals 16 residues. The CDR3 here is CASSTDLRGLSTEAFF. The CDR3 coding sequence is TGCGCCAGCAGCACCGATCTCAGGGGATTGAGCACTGAAGCTTTCTTT.

The CDR3 reads CAISESRDSDGYTF. The CDR3 region has the DNA TGTGCCATCAGTGAGTCGCGGGACAGTGATGGCTACACCTTC. This chain connects TRBV10-3 to TRBJ1-2, with 7 bases that match TRBD1. The V gene end was trimmed by 0 bases and the J gene end by 6 bases; junction bases not matched to a gene: 4. Per the germline V gene, CDR1 is ENHRY and CDR2 is SYGVKD. This CDR3 contains 14 residues.

The count of this clone is one. The chain couples TRBV7-2 to TRBJ1-1, with D perhaps TRBD1 (6 bases). The germline gives CDR1 SGHTA, CDR2 FQGNSA. V was shortened by 3 bases and J by 8 bases, with 10 bases between the two germline ends. CDR3 length: 12 amino acids. The CDR3 is CASSFPGAEAFF. The CDR3 DNA sequence: TGTGCCAGCAGCTTTCCAGGGGCGGAAGCTTTCTTT.

The chain is built from TRBV2 and TRBJ2-5; 10 bases are shared with TRBD1. The CDR3 has 13 residues. Germline assignment: CDR1 SNHLY and CDR2 FYNNEI. Trimming at V came to 5 bases and at J to 4 bases, leaving 1 base not matched to a gene. For the CDR3, the DNA is TGTGCCAGCAGTAGGACAGGGGGAGAGACCCAGTACTTC. Translating it yields CASSRTGGETQYF.